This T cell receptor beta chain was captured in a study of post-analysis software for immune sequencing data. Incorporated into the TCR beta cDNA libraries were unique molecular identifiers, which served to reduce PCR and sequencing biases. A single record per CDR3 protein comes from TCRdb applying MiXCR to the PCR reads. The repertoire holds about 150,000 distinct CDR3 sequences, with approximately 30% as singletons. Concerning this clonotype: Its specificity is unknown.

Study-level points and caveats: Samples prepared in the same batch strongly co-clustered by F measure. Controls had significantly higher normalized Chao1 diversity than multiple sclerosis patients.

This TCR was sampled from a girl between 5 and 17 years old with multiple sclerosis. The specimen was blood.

As DNA, the CDR3 is TGCAGTGCTAGCCCCGGGACCGCCAAAAACATTCAGTACTTC. It is translated as CSASPGTAKNIQYF. The chain has TRBV20-1 and TRBJ2-4; D is perhaps TRBD1 or TRBD2 (5 bases each). The CDR3 loop spans 14 amino acids. CDR1 is DFQATT and CDR2 is SNEGSKA in the germline V gene (reference sequence). Between the trimmed V and J ends, which lost 3 bases and 1 base, there was a span of 10 bases.